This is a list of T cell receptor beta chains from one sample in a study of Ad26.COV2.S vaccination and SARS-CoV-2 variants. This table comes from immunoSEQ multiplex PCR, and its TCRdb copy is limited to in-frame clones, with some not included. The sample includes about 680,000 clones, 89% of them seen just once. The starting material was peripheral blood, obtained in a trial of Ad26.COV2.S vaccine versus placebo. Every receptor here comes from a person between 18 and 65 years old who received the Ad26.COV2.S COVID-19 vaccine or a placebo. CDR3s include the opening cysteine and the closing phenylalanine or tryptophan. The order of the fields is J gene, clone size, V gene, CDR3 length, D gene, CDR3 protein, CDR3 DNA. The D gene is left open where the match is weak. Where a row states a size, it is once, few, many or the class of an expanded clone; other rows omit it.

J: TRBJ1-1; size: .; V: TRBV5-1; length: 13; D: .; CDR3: CASSPGTNTEAFF; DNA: TGCGCCAGCAGCCCCGGGACAAACACTGAAGCTTTCTTT
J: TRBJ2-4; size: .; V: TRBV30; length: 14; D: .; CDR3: CAWSVWIAKNIQYF; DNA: TGTGCCTGGAGTGTATGGATAGCCAAAAACATTCAGTACTTC
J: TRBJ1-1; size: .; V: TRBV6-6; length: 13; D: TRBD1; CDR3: CASRTGTNTEAFF; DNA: TGTGCCAGCAGGACAGGGACGAACACTGAAGCTTTCTTT
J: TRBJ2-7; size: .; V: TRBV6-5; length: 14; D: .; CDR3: CASSRGGISYEQYF; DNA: TGTGCCAGCAGCCGTGGGGGAATCTCCTACGAGCAGTACTTC
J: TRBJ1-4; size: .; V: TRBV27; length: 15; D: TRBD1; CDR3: CASSFGDRVGEKLFF; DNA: TGTGCCAGCAGTTTTGGGGACAGGGTTGGTGAAAAACTGTTTTTT
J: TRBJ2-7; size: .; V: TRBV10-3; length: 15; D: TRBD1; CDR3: CAIRTTGGVPYEQYF; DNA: TGTGCCATCAGGACGACAGGGGGTGTCCCCTACGAGCAGTACTTC
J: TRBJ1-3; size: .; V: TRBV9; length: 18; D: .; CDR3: CASSVNSGGEGSGNTIYF; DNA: TGTGCCAGCAGCGTAAACAGTGGGGGTGAAGGCTCTGGAAACACCATATATTTT
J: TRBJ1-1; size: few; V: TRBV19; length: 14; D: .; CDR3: CASSIDRLNTEAFF; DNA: TGTGCCAGTAGTATTGACAGGTTGAACACTGAAGCTTTCTTT
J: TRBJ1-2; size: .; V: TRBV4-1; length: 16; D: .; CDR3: CASSQEAGVPLYGYTF; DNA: TGCGCCAGCAGCCAAGAAGCAGGGGTCCCGCTCTATGGCTACACCTTC
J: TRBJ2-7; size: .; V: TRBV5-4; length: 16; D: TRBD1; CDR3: CASSAGWTGEMYEQYF; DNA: TGTGCCAGCAGCGCCGGCTGGACAGGGGAAATGTACGAGCAGTACTTC
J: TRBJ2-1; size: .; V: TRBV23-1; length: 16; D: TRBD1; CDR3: CASSQPGDSHYNEQFF; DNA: TGCGCCAGCAGTCAACCCGGGGACAGCCACTACAATGAGCAGTTCTTC
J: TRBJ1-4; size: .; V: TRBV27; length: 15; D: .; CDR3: CASSLSNNKPGKLFF; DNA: TGTGCCAGCAGTTTATCGAATAACAAGCCGGGAAAACTGTTTTTT
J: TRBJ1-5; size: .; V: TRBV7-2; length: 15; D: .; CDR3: CASSPRAGGAQPQHF; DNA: TGTGCCAGCAGCCCACGAGCGGGAGGAGCTCAGCCCCAGCATTTT
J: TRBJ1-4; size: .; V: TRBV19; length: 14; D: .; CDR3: CASSIDGGAEKLFF; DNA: TGTGCCAGTAGTATAGACGGGGGCGCAGAAAAACTGTTTTTT
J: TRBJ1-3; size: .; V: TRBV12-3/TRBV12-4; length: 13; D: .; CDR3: CASRRGGGNTIYF; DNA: TGTGCCAGCCGTCGCGGAGGTGGAAACACCATATATTTT
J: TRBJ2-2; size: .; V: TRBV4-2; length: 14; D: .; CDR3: CASSGGSGTGELFF; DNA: TGTGCCAGCAGCGGCGGGTCCGGCACCGGGGAGCTGTTTTTT
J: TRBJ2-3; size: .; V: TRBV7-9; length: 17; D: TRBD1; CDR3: CASSLVSGTGYPDTQYF; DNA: TGTGCCAGCAGCTTGGTATCCGGGACAGGGTATCCAGATACGCAGTATTTT